These T cell receptor beta chains were read from a single sample in a study of beta chain features in type 1 diabetes. Clones were read by immunoSEQ multiplex PCR, and TCRdb kept only the in-frame ones, dropping some. The sample comprises about 150,000 clones, roughly 48% of which are singletons, and roughly 0.43% rests with the top ten. Sequencing was done on a sample of Tregs from blood. These receptors were obtained from a man younger than 35 in good health. The CDR3 runs from the conserved cysteine through the conserved F or W. A D gene is named only where the DNA matches it firmly. Some rows have no size entry. The others give once, few or many, or a class for an expanded clone.

length: 14; J: TRBJ1-2; V: TRBV7-2; size: -; D: TRBD1; CDR3: CASSSQTGLVGYTF; DNA: TGTGCCAGCAGCTCACAGACAGGGTTGGTCGGCTACACCTTC
length: 14; J: TRBJ2-7; V: TRBV28; size: -; D: TRBD2; CDR3: CASSRRLAGGEQYF; DNA: TGTGCCAGCAGCCGTAGACTAGCGGGGGGCGAGCAGTACTTC
length: 17; J: TRBJ2-5; V: TRBV7-3; size: few; D: TRBD2; CDR3: CASSLGTSGSWRETQYF; DNA: TGTGCCAGCAGCCTCGGGACTAGCGGCAGTTGGAGGGAGACCCAGTACTTC
length: 15; J: TRBJ2-7; V: TRBV6-1; size: -; D: TRBD2; CDR3: CASIRALAAPYEQYF; DNA: TGTGCCAGCATACGAGCGCTAGCGGCACCTTACGAGCAGTACTTC
length: 17; J: TRBJ2-6; V: TRBV7-9; size: few; D: -; CDR3: CASSLLRLSSGANVLTF; DNA: TGTGCCAGCAGCTTACTCCGTCTGAGCTCTGGGGCCAACGTCCTGACTTTC
length: 13; J: TRBJ1-1; V: TRBV7-2; size: few; D: -; CDR3: CASSLARGTEAFF; DNA: TGTGCCAGCAGCTTAGCGAGGGGGACTGAAGCTTTCTTT
length: 12; J: TRBJ1-2; V: TRBV18; size: -; D: -; CDR3: CASSPRAYGYTF; DNA: TGTGCCAGCTCACCGAGGGCCTATGGCTACACCTTC
length: 15; J: TRBJ2-1; V: TRBV5-1; size: -; D: TRBD2; CDR3: CASSGGLAGVWEQFF; DNA: TGCGCCAGCAGCGGAGGGCTAGCGGGAGTATGGGAGCAGTTCTTC
length: 14; J: TRBJ2-6; V: TRBV30; size: -; D: TRBD2; CDR3: CACQRGSGANVLTF; DNA: TGTGCCTGCCAGCGGGGATCCGGGGCCAACGTCCTGACTTTC
length: 14; J: TRBJ2-7; V: TRBV25-1; size: -; D: -; CDR3: CASSELEGLYEQYF; DNA: TGTGCCAGCAGTGAACTGGAGGGGCTCTACGAGCAGTACTTC
length: 15; J: TRBJ2-7; V: TRBV7-9; size: few; D: TRBD2; CDR3: CASSLGVAGTKEQYF; DNA: TGTGCCAGCAGCTTAGGGGTAGCGGGAACTAAAGAGCAGTACTTC
length: 15; J: TRBJ2-7; V: TRBV5-1; size: -; D: -; CDR3: CASSSRPSSSYEQYF; DNA: TGCGCCAGCAGTTCCAGGCCTTCGTCCTCCTACGAGCAGTACTTC
length: 14; J: TRBJ2-5; V: TRBV30; size: -; D: TRBD2; CDR3: CAWSGLAGFQTQYF; DNA: TGTGCCTGGAGTGGACTAGCGGGGTTTCAGACCCAGTACTTC
length: 15; J: TRBJ2-3; V: TRBV18; size: -; D: -; CDR3: CASSPPATRTDTQYF; DNA: TGTGCCAGCTCACCACCGGCAACCCGCACAGATACGCAGTATTTT
length: 15; J: TRBJ2-1; V: TRBV5-1; size: -; D: TRBD2; CDR3: CASSRIGLAGNEQFF; DNA: TGCGCCAGCAGCCGGATCGGACTAGCGGGCAATGAGCAGTTCTTC
length: 14; J: TRBJ1-2; V: TRBV9; size: -; D: TRBD1; CDR3: CASSAGQGFYGYTF; DNA: TGTGCCAGCAGCGCGGGACAGGGATTCTATGGCTACACCTTC
length: 15; J: TRBJ1-3; V: TRBV15; size: -; D: -; CDR3: CATSKWSVSGNTIYF; DNA: TGTGCCACCAGCAAGTGGTCAGTCTCTGGAAACACCATATATTTT
length: 15; J: TRBJ2-7; V: TRBV5-1; size: -; D: -; CDR3: CASSLGPRGGYEQYF; DNA: TGCGCCAGCAGCTTGGGTCCTAGAGGGGGCTACGAGCAGTACTTC
length: 16; J: TRBJ2-3; V: TRBV5-1; size: -; D: TRBD1; CDR3: CASSFYRGISTDTQYF; DNA: TGCGCCAGCAGCTTTTACAGGGGGATTAGCACAGATACGCAGTATTTT
length: 13; J: TRBJ2-3; V: TRBV30; size: -; D: -; CDR3: CAWSPGGTDTQYF; DNA: TGTGCCTGGTCCCCCGGGGGAACAGATACGCAGTATTTT
length: 13; J: TRBJ1-2; V: TRBV7-2; size: -; D: -; CDR3: CASSLGRNYGYTF; DNA: TGTGCCAGCAGTTTAGGGAGAAACTATGGCTACACCTTC
length: 15; J: TRBJ1-5; V: TRBV7-2; size: -; D: -; CDR3: CASSLQGWSNQPQHF; DNA: TGTGCCAGCAGCCTGCAGGGTTGGAGCAATCAGCCCCAGCATTTT
length: 16; J: TRBJ2-7; V: TRBV5-4; size: -; D: TRBD2; CDR3: CASSPAGTSGRGEQYF; DNA: TGTGCCAGCAGCCCCGCAGGGACTAGCGGGAGAGGTGAGCAGTACTTC
length: 14; J: TRBJ2-7; V: TRBV6-1; size: -; D: -; CDR3: CASSWILGPYEQYF; DNA: TGTGCCAGCAGTTGGATACTAGGTCCCTACGAGCAGTACTTC
length: 14; J: TRBJ2-7; V: TRBV29-1; size: -; D: -; CDR3: CSVAMTGTYYEQYF; DNA: TGCAGCGTTGCCATGACAGGGACTTACTACGAGCAGTACTTC
length: 13; J: TRBJ2-7; V: TRBV4-2; size: few; D: -; CDR3: CASSLQQGLEQYF; DNA: TGTGCCAGCAGCCTACAACAGGGCCTCGAGCAGTACTTC
length: 14; J: TRBJ2-2; V: TRBV11-2; size: -; D: -; CDR3: CASSLAAYTGELFF; DNA: TGTGCCAGCAGCTTAGCTGCGTACACCGGGGAGCTGTTTTTT
length: 14; J: TRBJ1-2; V: TRBV7-2; size: few; D: TRBD1; CDR3: CASSLGQGAYGYTF; DNA: TGTGCCAGCAGCTTGGGACAGGGGGCGTATGGCTACACCTTC
length: 14; J: TRBJ1-2; V: TRBV4-1; size: -; D: TRBD1; CDR3: CASSHAGQNYGYTF; DNA: TGCGCCAGCAGCCACGCGGGACAGAACTATGGCTACACCTTC
length: 16; J: TRBJ2-1; V: TRBV19; size: -; D: -; CDR3: CASKGPLGGIRNEQFF; DNA: TGTGCCAGTAAAGGTCCCCTCGGGGGAATTCGGAATGAGCAGTTCTTC
length: 18; J: TRBJ1-2; V: TRBV4-2; size: -; D: -; CDR3: CASSQEPVGPALSGRYTF; DNA: TGTGCCAGCAGCCAAGAACCTGTAGGACCCGCCCTGAGCGGACGCTACACCTTC
length: 14; J: TRBJ2-5; V: TRBV7-2; size: -; D: TRBD2; CDR3: CASSLSSGGETQYF; DNA: TGTGCCAGCAGCTTATCCAGCGGGGGAGAGACCCAGTACTTC
length: 14; J: TRBJ2-3; V: TRBV6-4; size: few; D: -; CDR3: CASSVELGGDTQYF; DNA: TGTGCCAGCAGTGTTGAGTTGGGGGGAGATACGCAGTATTTT
length: 11; J: TRBJ2-4; V: TRBV2; size: few; D: TRBD2; CDR3: CASRLANIQYF; DNA: TGTGCCAGCAGACTAGCGAACATTCAGTACTTC
length: 11; J: TRBJ1-1; V: TRBV29-1; size: few; D: -; CDR3: CSVEVGHGAFF; DNA: TGCAGCGTTGAAGTGGGACATGGAGCTTTCTTT
length: 18; J: TRBJ2-1; V: TRBV7-9; size: -; D: -; CDR3: CASSWPRRSRSSYNEQFF; DNA: TGTGCCAGCAGCTGGCCAAGACGGAGCCGGAGCTCCTACAATGAGCAGTTCTTC
length: 11; J: TRBJ2-7; V: TRBV1; size: -; D: -; CDR3: CTSSKANEQYF; DNA: TGCACCAGCAGCAAAGCAAACGAGCAGTACTTC
length: 15; J: TRBJ2-7; V: TRBV5-1; size: -; D: TRBD1; CDR3: CASSLRTGGPYEQYF; DNA: TGCGCCAGCAGCTTGCGGACAGGGGGTCCCTACGAGCAGTACTTC
length: 14; J: TRBJ2-7; V: TRBV10-3; size: few; D: -; CDR3: CAIGGRASSYEQYF; DNA: TGTGCCATCGGGGGCCGGGCATCCTCCTACGAGCAGTACTTC
length: 16; J: TRBJ1-2; V: TRBV5-6; size: -; D: -; CDR3: CASSASNPWPLYGYTF; DNA: TGTGCCAGCAGCGCCTCAAATCCGTGGCCCCTCTATGGCTACACCTTC
length: 14; J: TRBJ2-7; V: TRBV6-1; size: -; D: -; CDR3: CASILVEGKSEQYF; DNA: TGTGCCAGCATCCTAGTGGAGGGGAAAAGCGAGCAGTACTTC
length: 15; J: TRBJ2-5; V: TRBV10-3; size: -; D: -; CDR3: CAISERTFPWETQYF; DNA: TGTGCCATCAGTGAACGGACATTTCCCTGGGAGACCCAGTACTTC
length: 12; J: TRBJ1-4; V: TRBV5-5; size: -; D: -; CDR3: CASSPRDEKLFF; DNA: TGTGCCAGCAGCCCTCGCGATGAAAAACTGTTTTTT
length: 14; J: TRBJ1-2; V: TRBV7-9; size: few; D: -; CDR3: CASSYGRDKAGYTF; DNA: TGTGCCAGCAGCTACGGCCGGGACAAGGCTGGCTACACCTTC
length: 13; J: TRBJ1-1; V: TRBV5-1; size: few; D: -; CDR3: CASSGGRDPEAFF; DNA: TGCGCCAGCAGTGGGGGCAGGGACCCTGAAGCTTTCTTT
length: 13; J: TRBJ2-7; V: TRBV6-1; size: once; D: -; CDR3: CASSRGQSYEQYF; DNA: TGTGCCAGCAGCCGTGGACAGTCCTACGAGCAGTACTTC
length: 14; J: TRBJ1-2; V: TRBV6-5; size: -; D: -; CDR3: CASSSGQSNYGYTF; DNA: TGTGCCAGCAGTTCCGGACAGTCTAACTATGGCTACACCTTC
length: 12; J: TRBJ2-7; V: TRBV2; size: -; D: TRBD2; CDR3: CASRQRGNEQYF; DNA: TGTGCCAGCAGACAGCGGGGGAACGAGCAGTACTTC
length: 13; J: TRBJ2-5; V: TRBV5-1; size: -; D: -; CDR3: CASSSGVQETQYF; DNA: TGCGCCAGCAGCTCGGGGGTTCAAGAGACCCAGTACTTC
length: 15; J: TRBJ1-5; V: TRBV19; size: -; D: TRBD1; CDR3: CASRGQYVGNQPQHF; DNA: TGTGCCAGCAGGGGACAGTATGTTGGCAATCAGCCCCAGCATTTT